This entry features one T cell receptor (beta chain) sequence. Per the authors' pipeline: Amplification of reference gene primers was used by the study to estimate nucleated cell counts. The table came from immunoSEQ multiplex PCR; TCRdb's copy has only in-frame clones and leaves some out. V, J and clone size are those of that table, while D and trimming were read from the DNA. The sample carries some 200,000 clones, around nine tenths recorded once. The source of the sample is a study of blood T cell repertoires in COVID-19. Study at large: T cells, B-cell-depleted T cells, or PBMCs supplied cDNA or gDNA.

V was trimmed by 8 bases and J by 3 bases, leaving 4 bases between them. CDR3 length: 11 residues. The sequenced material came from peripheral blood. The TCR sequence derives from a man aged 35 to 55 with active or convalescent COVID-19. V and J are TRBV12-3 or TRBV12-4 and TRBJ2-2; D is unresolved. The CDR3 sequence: CASGYTGELFF. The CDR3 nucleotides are TGTGCCAGCGGCTACACCGGGGAGCTGTTTTTT.